Shown below are 5 T cell receptor beta chains from a single sample sequenced in a study of chemoradiotherapy in HPV16-positive cancers. Sequencing used immunoSEQ multiplex PCR; TCRdb keeps in-frame clones, though not all of them. The table includes some 11,000 clones, approximately 74% detected once. This material was obtained from a patient who underwent chemoradiotherapy. The receptor set was obtained from a human donor with HPV-associated anogenital cancer.

In this sample, this clone turned up a few times. CDR3 region: CASSIGSPSGGYTF. In DNA, the CDR3 is TGTGCCAGTAGTATAGGCAGCCCCTCCGGTGGCTACACCTTC. This rearrangement joins TRBV19 to TRBJ1-2, with D unclear. The length of the CDR3 is 14 residues. Trimming took off 1 base at V and 7 bases at J, with 13 bases between the two ends. In germline, CDR1 is LNHDA, CDR2 SQIVND (reference sequence).

The V gene is TRBV7-8, the J gene TRBJ1-5; D call uncertain. CDR1 is SGHVS, CDR2 FQNEAQ, per germline. The CDR3 loop spans 16 amino acids. The germline V and J ends were trimmed by 1 base and 4 bases, with 14 bases remaining between them. Here the CDR3 reads CASSLVRTQSNQPQHF. CDR3 nucleotides: TGTGCCAGCAGCTTAGTGAGGACGCAAAGTAATCAGCCCCAGCATTTT.

The J gene is TRBJ2-5, the V gene TRBV28; D could derive from TRBD1 or TRBD2 (6 bases each). This CDR3 region has 15 residues. Germline CDR1 is MDHEN and CDR2 is SYDVKM. V was shortened by 4 bases and J by 5 bases, with 17 bases between the two germline ends. CDR3 nucleotide sequence: TGTGCCAGCAGTTCCCCTCTGGGGGGCCAGGAGACCCAGTACTTC. It specifies CASSSPLGGQETQYF.

CDR3 protein: CASTIGGRETQYF. CDR3 sequence (DNA): TGTGCCAGCACCATCGGGGGGAGGGAGACCCAGTACTTC. The chain employs TRBV21-1 and TRBJ2-5; the table calls TRBD2, which could not be checked here. TRBV21-1 is a known pseudogene. The CDR3 has 13 amino acids.

The genes are TRBV5-1 and TRBJ1-6; 7 positions match TRBD1. The CDR3 spans 17 residues. Germline values: CDR1 SGHRS, CDR2 YFSETQ. The J segment lost 8 bases and the V segment lost 1 base, leaving 12 bases of the junction unmatched. CDR3 coding DNA: TGCGCCAGCAGCTTGAAGAGTCCGGGACAGCCTTATTCACCCCTCCACTTT. Translated: CASSLKSPGQPYSPLHF.